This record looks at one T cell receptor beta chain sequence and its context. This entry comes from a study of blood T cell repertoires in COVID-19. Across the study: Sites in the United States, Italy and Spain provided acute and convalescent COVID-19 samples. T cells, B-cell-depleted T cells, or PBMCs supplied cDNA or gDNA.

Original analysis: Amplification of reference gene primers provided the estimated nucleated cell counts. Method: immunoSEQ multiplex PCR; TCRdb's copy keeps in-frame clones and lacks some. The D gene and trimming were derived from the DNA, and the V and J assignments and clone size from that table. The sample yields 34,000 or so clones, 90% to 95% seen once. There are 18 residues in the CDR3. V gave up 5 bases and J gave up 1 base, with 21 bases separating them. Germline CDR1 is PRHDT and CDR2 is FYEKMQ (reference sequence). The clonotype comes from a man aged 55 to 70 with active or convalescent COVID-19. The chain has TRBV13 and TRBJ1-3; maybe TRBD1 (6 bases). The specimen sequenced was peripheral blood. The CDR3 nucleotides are TGTGCCAGCAGCGTCCTCGACAGGAAGCGTTCATCTGGAAACACCATATATTTT. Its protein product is CASSVLDRKRSSGNTIYF.